A single sample is the source of the 5 T cell receptor beta chains below, sequenced in a study of beta chain features in type 1 diabetes. Sequencing targeted expressed TCRB transcripts, as all isolated RNA had been reverse transcribed. Profiling relied on immunoSEQ multiplex PCR, and the TCRdb table lists in-frame clones only, not all of them. The table lists more than 150,000 clones, 11% of them singletons, with roughly 2% in the top ten. The sample taken for sequencing was central memory CD4+ T cells from blood. The receptors here all came from a man younger than 35 in good health.

On this clone: A much bigger clone sits one base away, suggesting this may be a read error. The chain links TRBV5-4 to TRBJ1-1; D not certain. With 1 base removed from V and 3 bases from J, the gap between germline ends came to 1 base. This CDR3 is 11 amino acids long. Germline CDR1 is SGHNT and CDR2 is YYREEE (reference sequence). CDR3 in amino acids: CASSLYTEAFF. The CDR3, as DNA: TGTGCCAGCAGCTTGTACACTGAAGCTTTCTTT.

This clone occurred a few times. The genes are TRBV9 and TRBJ2-7; TRBD1 aligns across 8 bases. Germline V gene sequence: CDR1 SGDLS, CDR2 YYNGEE. The CDR3 contains 16 residues. Trimming took 2 bases from V and 3 from J; bases not matched to a gene: 10. The CDR3 DNA follows: TGTGCCAGCAGCGTCACGGTAGGACAGGGAAACTACGAGCAGTACTTC. It translates to CASSVTVGQGNYEQYF.

The chain uses TRBV7-2 and TRBJ2-7; maybe TRBD1 (7 bases). The CDR3 extends over 14 amino acids. The germline V and J ends were trimmed by 5 bases and 6 bases, with 17 bases remaining between them. The V gene's germline CDR1 is SGHTA and CDR2 FQGNSA. DNA of the CDR3: TGTGCCAGCAGCCGTCGACAGGGAGGTAGCGAGCAGTACTTC. This gives the protein CASSRRQGGSEQYF.

The table lists this clone with a few counts. At one of its ends the junction is not consistent with the germline gene, which may arise from a read error. The CDR3 region has the DNA TGTGCTAGCAGCTTTGACAGGGGAAGCGAGCAGTACTTC. This translates into CASSFDRGSEQYF. The chain recombines TRBV7-7 with TRBJ2-7; TRBD1 aligns across 8 bases. Germline values: CDR1 SSHAT, CDR2 FNYEAQ (reference sequence). The CDR3 has 13 amino acids.

This clone was observed a handful of times. The chain is built from TRBV7-2 and TRBJ1-5; D gene ambiguous. Germline-derived CDR1 and CDR2 are SGHTA and FQGNSA. The V gene lost 9 bases and the J gene lost 3 bases, with 12 bases spanning the gap. This CDR3 spans 13 amino acids. The CDR3 DNA reads TGTGCCAGTATCTCGGGTCCCAATCAGCCCCAGCATTTT. Translation gives CASISGPNQPQHF. Full variable domain (remainder filled in from reference TRBV7-2 and TRBJ1-5): GAGVSQSPSNKVTEKGKDVELRCDPISGHTALYWYRQSLGQGLEFLIYFQGNSAPDKSGLPSDRFSAERTGGSVSTLTIQRTQQEDSAVYLCASISGPNQPQHFGDGTRLSIL.